The clone carrying this T cell receptor beta chain is a singleton in its sample. Its antigen is not known. All donors comprised healthy Caucasians. This sample stems from a study of identical twins. A single record per CDR3 protein comes from TCRdb applying MiXCR to the 5' RACE reads. The sample comprises approximately 470,000 distinct CDR3 sequences, 12% to 15% of which are singletons, and about 0.53% rests with the top ten. Findings and caveats of the study: Invariant MAIT and iNKT cells are populations that could partly confound zero-insertion analyses.

Germline CDR1 SGHVS, CDR2 FNYEAQ. With V trimmed by 5 bases and J by 0 bases, 7 bases remained unmatched. This CDR3 is 15 amino acids long. In addition, the sample was reused for a study of yellow fever vaccine responses in identical twins.

Sample: CD4+ T cells sorted from blood. This receptor was obtained from a woman aged 18 to 35 in good health. The chain recombines TRBV7-6 with TRBJ2-7; 7 bases align to TRBD1. This chain's CDR3 is CASSKVQGLSYEQYF. In nucleotides, the CDR3 is TGTGCCAGCAGCAAGGTACAGGGGCTCTCCTACGAGCAGTACTTC.